These 23 T cell receptor beta chains originate from one sample sequenced in a study of T cell changes during pregnancy in multiple sclerosis. The method was immunoSEQ multiplex PCR; TCRdb's version includes in-frame clones alone and lacks a portion of them. The repertoire holds 89,000 or so clones, with 90% to 95% as singletons. This material consisted of PBMCs, taken in the first trimester of pregnancy. These receptors were taken from a female donor in good health, serving as a control in a pregnancy study. Some clones in this sample may be carry-over from other donors' samples.

The chain joins TRBV2 to TRBJ1-6; D gene unclear. The germline V and J ends were trimmed by 6 bases and 0 bases, with 15 bases remaining between them. From germline, CDR1 is SNHLY and CDR2 FYNNEI. The CDR3 extends over 17 amino acids. CDR3 amino acids: CASRAGPASSYNSPLHF. The CDR3 bases are TGTGCCAGCAGAGCTGGGCCCGCGAGCTCCTATAATTCACCCCTCCACTTT.

The gene calls are TRBV19 and TRBJ2-5; D possibly corresponds to TRBD2 (6 bases). This CDR3 is built from 14 residues. The V end was cut by 3 bases, the J end by 5 bases, with 13 bases between. Germline V gene lookup returns CDR1 LNHDA and CDR2 SQIVND (reference sequence). The DNA of the CDR3 is TGTGCCAGTAGTATGTCGCGGGGTTGGGAGACCCAGTACTTC. Its protein is CASSMSRGWETQYF.

The chain links TRBV19 to TRBJ2-1, with D maybe TRBD1 (6 bases). Germline CDR1 reads LNHDA; CDR2 reads SQIVND (reference sequence). Deletions cut 5 bases from V and 2 bases from J, with 13 bases between. The CDR3 consists of 15 residues. Here the CDR3 reads CASSLRDTPYNEQFF. Here the CDR3 DNA reads TGTGCCAGTAGTCTCAGGGACACTCCCTACAATGAGCAGTTCTTC. The full variable domain, with the rest looked up from reference TRBV19 and TRBJ2-1, is DGGITQSPKYLFRKEGQNVTLSCEQNLNHDAMYWYRQDPGQGLRLIYYSQIVNDFQKGDIAEGYSVSREKKESFPLTVTSAQKNPTAFYLCASSLRDTPYNEQFFGPGTRLTVL.

The chain links TRBV12-1 to TRBJ1-1; TRBD1 is the table's D call, not checked against the DNA. TRBV12-1 is a documented pseudogene. The CDR3 runs 15 residues. The CDR3 reads CASSPGQGMNTEAFF. As DNA, the CDR3 is TGTGCCAGCAGCCCCGGCCAGGGAATGAACACTGAAGCTTTCTTT.

The J gene is TRBJ2-1, the V gene TRBV27; D remains ambiguous. Trimming shortened V by 3 bases and J by 5 bases, and 11 bases separated the two germline ends. The germline CDR1 and CDR2 sequences are MNHEY and SMNVEV (reference sequence). The CDR3 is made up of 14 amino acids. CDR3 bases: TGTGCCAGCAGTTTGGGCGAAAGGAACAATGAGCAGTTCTTC. Protein: CASSLGERNNEQFF.

The chain carries TRBV9 and TRBJ2-5, with D possibly matching TRBD2 (7 bases). The ends were cut back, 3 bases at V and 2 bases at J, with 14 bases in the middle. The CDR3 extends over 15 amino acids. The germline CDR1 and CDR2 sequences are SGDLS and YYNGEE. In DNA, the CDR3 is TGTGCCAGCAGCGCCGGGGAGGGGGATCAAGAGACCCAGTACTTC. It encodes CASSAGEGDQETQYF.

This clone was found once. This chain joins TRBV6-5 and TRBJ1-1; D is uncertain. The germline CDR1 and CDR2 sequences are MNHEY and SVGAGI. CDR3 size: 14 residues. Deletions cut 0 bases from V and 4 bases from J, with 9 bases between. The CDR3 is CASSYSTEGTEAFF. The CDR3 bases are TGTGCCAGCAGTTACTCCACCGAGGGCACTGAAGCTTTCTTT.

The V gene is TRBV5-6, the J gene TRBJ1-2; 7 nucleotides align to TRBD1. V gave up 1 base and J gave up 7 bases; unmatched junction bases: 7. The germline V gene has CDR1 SGHDT and CDR2 YYEEEE. The CDR3 length is 14 residues. CDR3 protein: CASSLFNRGSGYTF. The CDR3 nucleotides are TGTGCCAGCAGCTTGTTTAACAGGGGCTCTGGCTACACCTTC.

The chain links TRBV10-1 to TRBJ1-1; 8 positions match TRBD1. V shed 7 bases and J 2 bases; nucleotides not matched to a gene: 3. The length of the CDR3 is 13 residues. Germline assignment: CDR1 WNHNN and CDR2 SYGVQD (reference sequence). CDR3 bases: TGCGCCAGCAAAGGACAGGGCAACACTGAAGCTTTCTTT. Residues: CASKGQGNTEAFF.

V gene TRBV27 combines with J gene TRBJ2-1; 7 positions match TRBD2. J gave up 6 bases and V 3 bases, and 8 bases lay outside the gene matches. Germline CDR1 is MNHEY and CDR2 is SMNVEV (reference sequence). This CDR3 has 15 residues. CDR3 sequence reads: CASSFGEGPGNEQFF. The CDR3 DNA reads TGTGCCAGCAGTTTCGGGGAGGGACCGGGCAATGAGCAGTTCTTC.

The chain links TRBV6-4 to TRBJ2-3; 13 bases align to TRBD2. CDR1 is MRHNA and CDR2 is SNTAGT in the germline V gene. This CDR3 contains 15 residues. J was trimmed by 4 bases and V by 2 bases; bases with no gene match: 0. The CDR3 sequence: CASSDGLAGADTQYF. In DNA, the CDR3 is TGTGCCAGCAGTGACGGACTAGCGGGAGCAGATACGCAGTATTTT.

The chain couples TRBV5-4 to TRBJ2-2, with 8 bases that match TRBD2. The V gene's germline CDR1 is SGHNT and CDR2 YYREEE (reference sequence). The CDR3 loop spans 17 amino acids. The V segment lost 0 bases and the J segment 6 bases; nucleotides outside the gene matches: 10. The CDR3 DNA follows: TGTGCCAGCAGCTTGGTAGGTCGAGCGGGAGAGGCCGGGGAGCTGTTTTTT. This gives the protein CASSLVGRAGEAGELFF.

V is TRBV5-1 and J is TRBJ2-7, with 10 bases fitting TRBD1. Looked up from germline, CDR1 is SGHRS and CDR2 is YFSETQ. The junction had 7 bases not matched to a gene; V was cut back by 3 bases and J by 4 bases. The CDR3 is 15 amino acids. In DNA, the CDR3 is TGCGCCAGCAGCTCCTCGACAGGGGGCGCATACGAGCAGTACTTC. Amino acid sequence: CASSSSTGGAYEQYF.

The V gene is TRBV4-2, the J gene TRBJ2-1; 8 bases align to TRBD2. The CDR3 extends over 15 amino acids. After removal of 0 bases from V and 6 bases from J, the junction contained 4 bases not matched to a gene. The germline V gene has CDR1 LGHNA and CDR2 YNFKEQ. The CDR3 sequence: CASSQETSGLNEQFF. For the CDR3, the DNA is TGTGCCAGCAGCCAAGAAACTAGCGGCCTCAATGAGCAGTTCTTC.

The chain employs TRBV14 and TRBJ2-3; tentatively, D is TRBD1 (6 bases). The CDR3 extends over 17 amino acids. Trimming took 1 base from V and 0 from J, leaving 14 bases between them. The germline gives CDR1 SGHDN, CDR2 FVKESK. The chain's CDR3 is CASSQVAGATSTDTQYF. Written as DNA, the CDR3 is TGTGCCAGCAGCCAAGTGGCAGGGGCAACTAGCACAGATACGCAGTATTTT.

The chain couples TRBV28 to TRBJ1-1; tentative D call: TRBD1 (5 bases). The CDR3 extends over 12 amino acids. Germline V lookup: CDR1 MDHEN, CDR2 SYDVKM. Trimming took 6 bases from V and 6 from J, leaving 11 bases between them. The CDR3 nucleotides are TGTGCCAGCAGCCTTTTAGGGGCTGAAGCTTTCTTT. As protein: CASSLLGAEAFF.

The rearrangement uses TRBV5-1 and TRBJ1-4; 9 bases agree with TRBD1. This CDR3 contains 16 residues. V was pared by 0 bases and J by 2 bases, with 2 bases of the junction left unmatched. Per the germline V gene, CDR1 is SGHRS and CDR2 is YFSETQ. CDR3 amino acids: CASSLAGTGTNEKLFF. The CDR3 nucleotides are TGCGCCAGCAGCTTGGCAGGGACAGGGACTAATGAAAAACTGTTTTTT.

This chain joins TRBV19 and TRBJ1-5, with 10 bases that match TRBD1. J was trimmed by 1 base and V by 3 bases; bases with no gene match: 0. Germline V gene sequence: CDR1 LNHDA, CDR2 SQIVND (reference sequence). This CDR3 has 15 residues. The CDR3 sequence: CASSMDRGSNQPQHF. The CDR3 DNA sequence: TGTGCCAGTAGTATGGACAGGGGGAGCAATCAGCCCCAGCATTTT.

The chain couples TRBV4-2 to TRBJ2-5; TRBD2 might be the D (6 bases). The J call could be wrong; TRBJ2-7 is a better fit for the DNA end. Germline assignment: CDR1 LGHNA and CDR2 YNFKEQ. The CDR3 runs to 12 residues. The CDR3 region is CASRGGSYEQYF. The CDR3 region has the DNA TGTGCCAGCAGGGGAGGCTCCTACGAGCAGTACTTC.

This sequence joins TRBV19 and TRBJ2-5, with TRBD1 matching 7 bases. The CDR3 consists of 15 residues. Germline CDR1 and CDR2: LNHDA and SQIVND (reference sequence). V gave up 7 bases and J gave up 7 bases; unmatched junction bases: 15. The CDR3 bases are TGTGCCAGTACCCTAGGGACAGCCTCTGGAGGGACCCAGTACTTC. Its protein product is CASTLGTASGGTQYF.

The chain combines TRBV4-1 with TRBJ1-2; D uncertain. CDR1 and CDR2 from the germline V gene are MGHRA and YSYEKL. V lost 2 bases to trimming and J lost 8 bases, with 15 bases between them. This CDR3 has 14 amino acids. CDR3 DNA sequence: TGCGCCAGCAGCCAACCGGGGTCGCGGCGGGGCTACACCTTC. Translating it yields CASSQPGSRRGYTF.

The CDR3 DNA reads TGTGCCAGCAGTTTGGCAGGACAGGTCCCTAATTCACCCCTCCACTTT. The encoded protein is CASSLAGQVPNSPLHF. The rearrangement uses TRBV28 and TRBJ1-6; 7 bases align to TRBD1. Germline-derived CDR1 and CDR2 are MDHEN and SYDVKM. Trimming took 3 bases from V and 6 from J; bases not matched to a gene: 8. This CDR3 spans 16 amino acids.

This chain connects TRBV18 to TRBJ2-5, with a tentative D call TRBD1 (6 bases). In germline, CDR1 is KGHSH, CDR2 LQKENI. This CDR3 region has 15 residues. V lost 3 bases to trimming and J lost 5 bases, with 16 bases between them. CDR3 nucleotides: TGTGCCAGCTCACCTCAACAGGGTGGCGGGGAGACCCAGTACTTC. Translated, it gives CASSPQQGGGETQYF.